One sample yielded the 30 T cell receptor beta chains listed below, sequenced in a study of control samples from healthy donors and cancer patients (dated by TCRdb to 2018 to 2020). Library generation was performed with the immunoSEQ multiplex PCR assay. TCRdb stores this immuneACCESS table with in-frame sequences only. Part of the clones is absent; in the studies checked, under half of the shortfall reflects unresolved V genes, and no reason is known for the rest. The sample data list about 110,000 clones, and approximately 90% of these were observed just once. Approximately 16% of the sample is in the top ten clones. The sample taken for sequencing was blood. These receptors were taken from a woman aged 45-65 years in good health.

The chain links TRBV3-1 (or the pseudogene TRBV3-2) to TRBJ1-1; possible D gene TRBD1, 5 bases. The length of the CDR3 is 14 residues. Germline CDR1 is LGHDT and CDR2 is YNNKEL (reference sequence). V gave up 1 base and J gave up 6 bases, with 12 bases separating them. The CDR3 nucleotides read TGTGCCAGCAGCCAAGTGGCAGGGAAGGCTGAAGCTTTCTTT. This encodes CASSQVAGKAEAFF.

This rearrangement joins TRBV12-5 to TRBJ2-5; D call uncertain. Deletions cut 11 bases from V and 4 bases from J, with 17 bases between. CDR3 length: 13 amino acids. Germline V lookup: CDR1 LGHNT, CDR2 FRNRAP. The CDR3 spells CASSPRLAETQYF. In nucleotides, the CDR3 is TGTGCTTCGTCGCCCCGACTCGCAGAGACCCAGTACTTC.

CDR3 sequence (DNA): TGTGCCAGTAGTCAGCCGGGACTCAAACCTAATAACTATGGCTACACCTTC. It yields the protein CASSQPGLKPNNYGYTF. This chain uses TRBV19 with TRBJ1-2, with TRBD1 as a possible D gene (5 bases). V lost 5 bases to trimming and J lost 1 base, with 20 bases between them. The CDR3 consists of 17 residues. The V gene's germline CDR1 is LNHDA and CDR2 SQIVND (reference sequence).

The genes are TRBV19 and TRBJ1-5; 9 bases are a match to TRBD1. The CDR3 extends over 17 amino acids. The J segment lost 2 bases and the V segment lost 6 bases, leaving 11 bases of the junction unmatched. The V gene's germline CDR1 is LNHDA and CDR2 SQIVND (reference sequence). DNA of the CDR3: TGTGCCAGTAGCCCTCCGGGACAGGGCAGGGGCAATCAGCCCCAGCATTTT. Amino acid sequence: CASSPPGQGRGNQPQHF.

The chain is built from TRBV30 and TRBJ2-7, with D uncertain. The CDR3 length is 11 residues. Germline assignment: CDR1 GTSNPN and CDR2 SVGIG (reference sequence). The ends were cut back, 2 bases at V and 5 bases at J, with 7 bases in the middle. CDR3 residues: CAWSIGNEQYF. DNA for the CDR3: TGTGCCTGGAGTATTGGAAACGAGCAGTACTTC.

CDR3 DNA: TGCGCCAGCAGCCAAGACGGGGCAGGGGGAGGAGAGACCCAGTACTTC. Translated, it gives CASSQDGAGGGETQYF. The chain combines TRBV4-3 with TRBJ2-5; possibly TRBD1 for D (7 bases). Trimming removed 0 bases at V and 4 bases at J, with 15 bases between. In germline, CDR1 is LGHNA, CDR2 YSLEER. This CDR3 has 16 amino acids.

The V call is TRBV15, the J call TRBJ2-7, with a tentative D call TRBD2 (6 bases). CDR1 and CDR2 from the germline V gene are LNHNV and YYDKDF (reference sequence). The CDR3 spans 13 residues. The V end lost 5 bases, the J end lost 0 bases, and 8 bases lay between the germline ends. The CDR3 spells CATSAGTSYEQYF. CDR3 nucleotide sequence: TGTGCCACCAGCGCGGGGACCTCCTACGAGCAGTACTTC.

This sequence joins TRBV7-9 and TRBJ2-3; 14 bases are shared with TRBD2. The V segment lost 6 bases and the J segment 7 bases; nucleotides outside the gene matches: 12. The CDR3 runs to 17 residues. Germline values: CDR1 SEHNR, CDR2 FQNEAQ (reference sequence). The CDR3: CASRIQGTSGSVNTQYF. The DNA of the CDR3 is TGTGCCAGCAGAATCCAAGGGACTAGCGGGAGTGTAAATACGCAGTATTTT.

The chain employs TRBV28 and TRBJ1-4; D is unclear. This CDR3 is 11 amino acids long. Looked up from germline, CDR1 is MDHEN and CDR2 is SYDVKM. Trimming removed 5 bases from V and 8 bases from J, with 6 bases in between. CDR3 nucleotides: TGTGCCAGCAGTCGCCACGAAAAACTGTTTTTT. It yields the protein CASSRHEKLFF.

The chain recombines TRBV1 with TRBJ2-7; whether TRBD1, the table's D call, matches the DNA was not checked. TRBV1 is marked as a pseudogene. The CDR3 loop spans 17 amino acids. CDR3 in DNA: TGCACCAGCAGCCAAGACCCTAATTCGACAGTTACCTACGAGCAGTACGTC. Its protein is CTSSQDPNSTVTYEQYV.

V is TRBV10-3 and J is TRBJ2-7, with D perhaps given as TRBD1 or TRBD2 (6 bases each). V gave up 4 bases and J gave up 2 bases, with 15 bases separating them. The germline gives CDR1 ENHRY, CDR2 SYGVKD. This CDR3 spans 15 amino acids. CDR3: CAISAGARETYEQYF. The CDR3 DNA follows: TGTGCCATCAGTGCGGGGGCAAGAGAGACCTACGAGCAGTACTTC.

This clone was recorded once. The CDR3 loop reads CASSFQSGSDTQYF. The CDR3 bases are TGTGCCAGCAGTTTTCAATCAGGGTCAGATACGCAGTATTTT. The rearrangement joins TRBV6-6 to TRBJ2-3; tentatively, D is TRBD1 (5 bases). The CDR3 has 14 residues. V lost 4 bases and J 4 bases, leaving 12 bases between the germline ends. Germline V CDR1 and CDR2: MNHNY, SVGAGI (reference sequence).

The J gene is TRBJ2-3, the V gene TRBV4-1, with TRBD1 matching over 9 bases. CDR1 is MGHRA and CDR2 is YSYEKL in the germline V gene. The J segment lost 5 bases and the V segment lost 0 bases, leaving 6 bases of the junction unmatched. The CDR3 has 16 residues. The CDR3 region has the DNA TGCGCCAGCAGCCAAGAGGAGAGACAGGGGGGAGATACGCAGTATTTT. Residues: CASSQEERQGGDTQYF.

The rearrangement uses TRBV24-1 and TRBJ2-5; 7 nucleotides match TRBD1. CDR1 is KGHDR, CDR2 SFDVKD, per germline. V shed 4 bases, J shed 4 bases, and the junction held 8 bases outside the gene matches. The CDR3 totals 15 residues. CDR3 coding DNA: TGTGCCACCAGTGAGCCCACAGGGGTGCCAGAGACCCAGTACTTC. Amino acids: CATSEPTGVPETQYF.

The chain combines TRBV30 with TRBJ2-1; tentatively, D is TRBD1 (6 bases). V was trimmed by 5 bases and J by 7 bases, leaving 21 bases between them. CDR3 size: 15 residues. The germline CDR1 and CDR2 sequences are GTSNPN and SVGIG (reference sequence). CDR3 residues: CAWFPLRGPSNEQFF. In DNA, the CDR3 is TGTGCCTGGTTTCCCCTCAGGGGACCCTCTAATGAGCAGTTCTTC.

V and J are TRBV25-1 and TRBJ1-4, with TRBD1 identical over 7 bases. The CDR3 sequence is 15 residues long. Germline CDR1 reads MGHDK; CDR2 reads SYGVNS. The ends lost 3 bases at V and 3 bases at J; junction bases unmatched: 4. DNA for the CDR3: TGTGCCAGCAGTGACCGGGACAGACCTAATGAAAAACTGTTTTTT. It yields the protein CASSDRDRPNEKLFF.

This sequence joins TRBV18 and TRBJ2-7; 7 bases are shared with TRBD1. CDR1 and CDR2 (germline): KGHSH, LQKENI. Trimming removed 4 bases from V and 1 base from J; junction bases left unmatched: 7. This CDR3 is built from 15 residues. Written as DNA, the CDR3 is TGTGCCAGCTCACTGGGACAGTGGTATTCCTACGAGCAGTACTTC. Translating gives CASSLGQWYSYEQYF.

The V and J genes are TRBV9 and TRBJ2-6, with 10 bases matching TRBD1. With V trimmed by 4 bases and J by 5 bases, 9 bases remained unmatched. CDR3 size: 17 residues. Germline-derived CDR1 and CDR2 are SGDLS and YYNGEE. The DNA of the CDR3 is TGTGCCAGCAGCTTTCGGGACAGGGGAATTAGGGCCAACGTCCTGACTTTC. Translation: CASSFRDRGIRANVLTF. Using reference TRBV9 and TRBJ2-6 for the parts outside the CDR3, the full variable domain is DSGVTQTPKHLITATGQRVTLRCSPRSGDLSVYWYQQSLDQGLQFLIQYYNGEERAKGNILERFSAQQFPDLHSELNLSSLELGDSALYFCASSFRDRGIRANVLTFGAGSRLTVL.

The rearrangement uses TRBV30 and TRBJ2-3; the match to TRBD2 covers 12 bases. Germline CDR1 GTSNPN, CDR2 SVGIG (reference sequence). The CDR3 is 19 amino acids. The trim removed 0 bases at V and 1 base at J, leaving 11 bases unmatched. CDR3 sequence reads: CAWSVDPSGRAIGTDTQYF. The CDR3 bases are TGTGCCTGGAGTGTAGATCCTAGCGGGAGGGCCATTGGCACAGATACGCAGTATTTT.

The DNA of the CDR3 is TGTGCCAGCAGCGCATTAACCGGGGAGCTGTTTTTT. This gives the protein CASSALTGELFF. The chain carries TRBV9 and TRBJ2-2; D remains unclear. Trimming shortened V by 3 bases and J by 5 bases, and 5 bases separated the two germline ends. This CDR3 spans 12 amino acids. Germline CDR1 is SGDLS and CDR2 is YYNGEE.

The chain has TRBV10-2 and TRBJ2-1; D remains unclear. Trimming removed 5 bases at V and 6 bases at J, with 8 bases between. Germline CDR1 is WSHSY and CDR2 is SAAADI. The CDR3 sequence is 12 residues long. The CDR3 is CASSPGSNEQFF. The CDR3 nucleotides read TGCGCCAGCAGTCCCGGAAGCAATGAGCAGTTCTTC.

The gene calls are TRBV7-2 and TRBJ2-3, with D tentatively TRBD1 or TRBD2 (5 bases each). The CDR3 loop spans 14 amino acids. Germline values: CDR1 SGHTA, CDR2 FQGNSA. Trimming removed 1 base from V and 6 bases from J, with 11 bases in between. The CDR3: CASSLVGDRDTQYF. The CDR3 region has the DNA TGTGCCAGCAGCTTAGTGGGGGATAGGGATACGCAGTATTTT. The full variable domain, rest sourced from reference TRBV7-2 and TRBJ2-3, is GAGVSQSPSNKVTEKGKDVELRCDPISGHTALYWYRQSLGQGLEFLIYFQGNSAPDKSGLPSDRFSAERTGGSVSTLTIQRTQQEDSAVYLCASSLVGDRDTQYFGPGTRLTVL.

The chain combines TRBV25-1 with TRBJ2-1; D uncertain. CDR1 is MGHDK and CDR2 is SYGVNS in the germline V gene. This CDR3 is built from 15 residues. V was pared by 4 bases and J by 0 bases, with 10 bases between. The CDR3, as DNA: TGTGCCAGCAGTGGGGGTCTAAGCTCCTACAATGAGCAGTTCTTC. Translating gives CASSGGLSSYNEQFF.

The chain carries TRBV24-1 and TRBJ2-1, with TRBD1 matching 9 bases. CDR3 length equals 17 residues. Germline V CDR1 and CDR2: KGHDR, SFDVKD. Losses at the gene ends were 9 bases for V and 0 bases for J; bases not matched to a gene: 11. The CDR3 loop reads CATSRTGDFYSYNEQFF. In nucleotides, the CDR3 is TGTGCCACCTCAAGGACAGGGGATTTCTACTCCTACAATGAGCAGTTCTTC.

The rearrangement links TRBV9 to TRBJ2-1; D not resolved. The V gene lost 0 bases and the J gene lost 0 bases, with 4 bases spanning the gap. The length of the CDR3 is 14 residues. The germline V gene has CDR1 SGDLS and CDR2 YYNGEE. The CDR3 is CASSVGSSYNEQFF. The CDR3 DNA is TGTGCCAGCAGCGTAGGGAGCTCCTACAATGAGCAGTTCTTC.

This clone appeared once. V is TRBV7-2 and J is TRBJ2-7; unclear D gene. The CDR3 length is 13 residues. Looked up from germline, CDR1 is SGHTA and CDR2 is FQGNSA. V was clipped by 1 base and J by 2 bases, with 6 bases between them. The CDR3 nucleotides read TGTGCCAGCAGCTTAGACAGACCCTACGAGCAGTACGTC. This sequence encodes CASSLDRPYEQYV.

The V call is TRBV11-2, the J call TRBJ2-5; unclear D gene. Germline V gives CDR1 SGHAT, CDR2 FQNNGV. Deletions cut 5 bases from V and 5 bases from J, with 12 bases between. The CDR3 runs 13 residues. CDR3 in amino acids: CASSLIRLETQYF. The CDR3 DNA reads as TGTGCCAGCAGCCTTATTCGTCTTGAGACCCAGTACTTC.

This sequence joins TRBV24-1 and TRBJ2-3, with D possibly TRBD1 on 6 matching bases. Per germline, CDR1 KGHDR and CDR2 SFDVKD. With 5 bases removed from V and 6 bases from J, the gap between germline ends came to 17 bases. The CDR3 has 15 residues. The CDR3 coding sequence is TGTGCCACCAGTGCCCTGGCAGGGCAGGGGGATACGCAGTATTTT. Translating gives CATSALAGQGDTQYF.

The genes are TRBV4-3 and TRBJ1-1, with 9 bases aligning to TRBD1. V gave up 7 bases and J gave up 9 bases; unmatched junction bases: 12. This CDR3 contains 14 residues. CDR1 is LGHNA, CDR2 YSLEER, per germline. The CDR3 protein is CASTEGLTGGKAFF. Written as DNA, the CDR3 is TGCGCCAGCACTGAGGGACTAACAGGGGGCAAAGCTTTCTTT.

The chain employs TRBV4-1 and TRBJ2-2, with D possibly being TRBD2 (5 bases). The CDR3 is 17 residues long. Germline-derived CDR1 and CDR2 are MGHRA and YSYEKL. The ends were cut back, 1 base at V and 4 bases at J, with 16 bases in the middle. The CDR3 protein is CASSQGGARVSTGELFF. For the CDR3, the DNA is TGCGCCAGCAGCCAAGGGGGTGCGAGGGTTAGCACCGGGGAGCTGTTTTTT.